The 5 T cell receptor beta chains reported below all come from one sample, sequenced in a study of preoperative IRX-2 immunotherapy in early breast cancer. The treatment: preoperative locoregional IRX-2 cytokine immunotherapy. Method: immunoSEQ multiplex PCR; TCRdb's copy keeps in-frame clones and lacks some. The data show approximately 1,400 clones, approximately 63% seen once. The sequences come from tumor tissue, collected before IRX-2 immunotherapy. These receptors were collected from a human donor with breast cancer.

This sequence joins TRBV10-2 and TRBJ2-5, with D perhaps matching TRBD1 (6 bases). The V end was cut by 7 bases, the J end by 9 bases, with 21 bases between. Looked up from germline, CDR1 is WSHSY and CDR2 is SAAADI. This CDR3 contains 14 residues. CDR3 region: CASTEVGAGVPQYF. In nucleotides, the CDR3 is TGCGCCAGCACCGAGGTGGGGGCAGGGGTTCCCCAGTACTTC.

The V call is TRBV6-8, the J call TRBJ2-5; 9 nucleotides match TRBD2. From germline, CDR1 is MNHGY and CDR2 SAAAGT. The CDR3 extends over 13 amino acids. J was trimmed by 1 base and V by 10 bases; bases with no gene match: 4. CDR3 bases: TGTGCCACCTCGGGACTAGCCCAAGAGACCCAGTACTTC. Translation: CATSGLAQETQYF.

This clone is labeled as large. J is TRBJ1-6 and V is TRBV28, with a possible D match to TRBD1 (5 bases). There are 14 residues in the CDR3. V dropped 6 bases and J dropped 6 bases, with 12 bases sitting between them. CDR1 is MDHEN, CDR2 SYDVKM, per germline. DNA of the CDR3: TGTGCCAGCAGGATACAGGCCTTTAATTCACCCCTCCACTTT. Translation: CASRIQAFNSPLHF.

V gene TRBV6-8 combines with J gene TRBJ1-2; D gene unclear. Germline-derived CDR1 and CDR2 are MNHGY and SAAAGT. Trimming shortened V by 5 bases and J by 3 bases, and 13 bases separated the two germline ends. The CDR3 covers 14 residues. The CDR3 region is CASSRATLDYGYTF. DNA for the CDR3: TGTGCCAGCAGTCGGGCCACCTTGGACTATGGCTACACCTTC.

The gene calls are TRBV11-3 and TRBJ2-7; no firm D call. With 0 bases removed from V and 0 bases from J, the gap between germline ends came to 6 bases. Germline V lookup: CDR1 SGHNT, CDR2 YENEEA. The CDR3 has 14 amino acids. The CDR3 sequence is CASSLDRSSYEQYF. DNA of the CDR3: TGTGCCAGCAGCTTAGACAGATCCTCCTACGAGCAGTACTTC. Full variable domain (rest looked up from reference TRBV11-3 and TRBJ2-7): EAGVVQSPRYKIIEKKQPVAFWCNPISGHNTLYWYLQNLGQGPELLIRYENEEAVDDSQLPKDRFSAERLKGVDSTLKIQPAELGDSAVYLCASSLDRSSYEQYFGPGTRLTVT.